This TCR beta chain was sequenced during a study of T-cell reconstitution after alpha-beta-depleted transplantation in children. There are 14 residues in the CDR3. Trimming cost V 4 bases and J 5 bases, with 13 bases left between them. The germline V gene has CDR1 SGHRS and CDR2 YFSETQ. Study-level findings and limits: T-cell numbers and diversity one year post-transplant derived largely from freshly generated T cells. In some patients, recipient T cells and intrathymic progenitors surviving conditioning explained high day-60 diversity.

With respect to this clonotype: What it binds is unknown.

Unique molecular identifiers were built into the TCRbeta library. TCRdb re-called the PCR reads through MiXCR, storing one row per CDR3 protein. The sample consists of hundreds of thousands of distinct CDR3 sequences, about a tenth of them appearing once. The chain is built from TRBV5-1 and TRBJ2-1; D possibly corresponds to TRBD2 (7 bases). The clonotype comes from a child less than two years old with acute myeloid leukemia, due to receive a stem cell transplant. Sequenced material: PBMCs, taken before TCRalphabeta/CD19-depleted stem cell transplant. The CDR3 sequence: CASSGGAGHNEQFF. The CDR3, as DNA: TGCGCCAGCAGCGGGGGGGCAGGGCACAATGAGCAGTTCTTC.